These T cell receptor beta chains were read from a single sample in a study of T-cell memory formation after mild COVID-19. TCRdb independently ran MiXCR on the 5' RACE reads; one entry per CDR3 protein. The profile shows hundreds of thousands of distinct CDR3 sequences, 15% to 20% of them singletons. The sequenced material came from PBMCs or a T cell subset sorted from them (not recorded which). These receptors all come from an adult woman who had mild COVID-19 (a few samples of this study predate the infection). Cell type and time point are not known. Both conserved end residues are trimmed from each CDR3. Rows may omit the clone size; those that give it use once, few, many or a size class.

ASSSRVEGTDTQY	-	TRBV6-5	TRBJ2-3
ASSYVSGIGNQPQH	few	TRBV6-5	TRBJ1-5
SVEHREQF	few	TRBV29-1	TRBJ2-1
ASSETMASLGTQY	few	TRBV25-1	TRBJ2-5
ASSRGRGTEAF	many	TRBV7-6	TRBJ1-1
ASLPSGATDTQY	many	TRBV12-3/TRBV12-4	TRBJ2-3
ASSLAPGTTYNEQF	-	TRBV5-1	TRBJ2-1
SARSPGQENYGYT	few	TRBV20-1	TRBJ1-2
SARVYGTSGRGGYNEQF	-	TRBV20-1	TRBJ2-1
ASSSGLTDGNYGYT	-	TRBV5-6	TRBJ1-2
ASSFGITGSQETQY	-	TRBV7-2	TRBJ2-5
ASSLEGALAGEKQY	-	TRBV5-1	TRBJ2-7
ASSSRQGVGTDTQY	-	TRBV11-3	TRBJ2-3